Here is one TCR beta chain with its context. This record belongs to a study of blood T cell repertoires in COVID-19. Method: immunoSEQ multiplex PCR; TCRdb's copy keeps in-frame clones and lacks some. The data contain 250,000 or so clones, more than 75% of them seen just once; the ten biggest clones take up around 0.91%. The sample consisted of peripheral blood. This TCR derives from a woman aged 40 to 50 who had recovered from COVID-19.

The CDR3 nucleotides are TGTGCCAGCAGCCAGAGGACAGGGGGCGGTAGGACTGAAGCTTTCTTT. Its protein product is CASSQRTGGGRTEAFF. The chain links TRBV11-3 to TRBJ1-1; 11 bases fit TRBD1. There are 16 residues in the CDR3. The ends lost 5 bases at V and 5 bases at J; junction bases unmatched: 10. The germline V gene encodes CDR1 SGHNT and CDR2 YENEEA.